The clone carrying this TCR beta chain was found a few times. This record comes from a study of blood T cells in healthy people across ages. Trimming removed 1 base from V and 2 bases from J, with 13 bases in between. The CDR3 has 16 residues. Germline V gene sequence: CDR1 LGHNA, CDR2 YNFKEQ. A second PCR of 7 to 11 cycles used a sample-barcoded 5' primer and a J-beta primer mix. Carrying 12 random nucleotides, a template-switch adaptor labeled each individual cDNA molecule. MiXCR was run by TCRdb on the 5' RACE reads, yielding one entry per CDR3 protein. The sample carries 980,000 or so distinct CDR3 sequences, roughly 50% recorded once.

The sequence derives from a man aged 25-45 years in good health. Input material: blood. The rearrangement uses TRBV4-2 and TRBJ2-3, with D perhaps TRBD2 (7 bases). CDR3 loop: CASSQVTRGPTDTQYF. The CDR3 DNA is TGTGCCAGCAGCCAAGTAACGCGGGGGCCCACAGATACGCAGTATTTT.